This T cell receptor beta chain was recovered during a study of molecular identifiers for immune sequencing clone quantification. CDR1 SGHVS and CDR2 FNYEAQ come from the germline V gene. The CDR3 consists of 17 residues. One entry per CDR3 protein, called by TCRdb with MiXCR from the PCR reads. The sample contains some 320,000 distinct CDR3 sequences, roughly 23% of which appear only once. A note on this clonotype: A much larger clone is a single base away; this may be a read error.

The V gene is TRBV7-6, the J gene TRBJ2-5; either TRBD1 or TRBD2 may supply D (5 bases each). The origin of this receptor is a human donor in good health. Some libraries in this study had Jurkat cell RNA spiked in. Sequenced sample: naive CD8+ T cells from blood, with Jurkat cell RNA spiked in. Described subset: FACS-sorted CD8+CD4-CCR7+CD45RA+ naive T cells. The CDR3: CASSIRSRGFGQEAQYF. As DNA, the CDR3 is TGTGCCAGCAGCATCCGCTCGAGGGGTTTCGGCCAAGAGGCCCAGTACTTC.